This T cell receptor (beta chain) comes out of a study of CD8 T cells in ankylosing spondylitis. Study findings and constraints: As for the disease-linked clones, they showed a CD8+ phenotype and occurred at relatively low frequencies in peripheral blood. A TCR beta motif of several highly homologous variants seemed to mark ankylosing spondylitis blood. Reported data indicate significant enrichment of disease-linked clones within matched ankylosing spondylitis synovial fluid.

It was by quantitative 5'-RACE with molecular barcodes that TCR beta libraries were made. TCRdb itself ran the 5' RACE reads through MiXCR, one entry per CDR3 protein. The table lists 300,000 to 350,000 distinct CDR3 sequences, about 20% of them singletons. The CDR3 is 16 amino acids. V was pared by 3 bases and J by 7 bases, with 9 bases of the junction left unmatched. Concerning this clonotype itself: Antigen specificity is unknown.

This clonotype was sampled from a female donor with ankylosing spondylitis or in good health (not recorded which). The sample consisted of blood, either unsorted or a sorted T cell fraction (not recorded which). The V and J genes are TRBV12-3 or TRBV12-4 and TRBJ2-1, with TRBD2 identical over 10 bases. The CDR3 protein is CASSLVLAGAINEQFF. CDR3 nucleotide sequence: TGTGCCAGCAGTTTGGTCCTAGCGGGAGCAATAAATGAGCAGTTCTTC.